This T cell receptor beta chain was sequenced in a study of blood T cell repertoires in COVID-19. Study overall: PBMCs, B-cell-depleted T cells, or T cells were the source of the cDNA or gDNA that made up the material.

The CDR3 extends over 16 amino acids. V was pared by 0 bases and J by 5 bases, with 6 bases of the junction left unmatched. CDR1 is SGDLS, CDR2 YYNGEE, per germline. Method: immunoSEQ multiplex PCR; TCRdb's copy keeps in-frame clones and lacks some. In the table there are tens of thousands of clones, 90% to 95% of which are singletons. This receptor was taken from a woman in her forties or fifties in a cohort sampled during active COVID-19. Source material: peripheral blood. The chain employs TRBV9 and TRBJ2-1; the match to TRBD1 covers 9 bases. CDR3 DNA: TGTGCCAGCAGCGTAGATCCGGGACAGGGCAACAATGAGCAGTTCTTC. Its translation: CASSVDPGQGNNEQFF.